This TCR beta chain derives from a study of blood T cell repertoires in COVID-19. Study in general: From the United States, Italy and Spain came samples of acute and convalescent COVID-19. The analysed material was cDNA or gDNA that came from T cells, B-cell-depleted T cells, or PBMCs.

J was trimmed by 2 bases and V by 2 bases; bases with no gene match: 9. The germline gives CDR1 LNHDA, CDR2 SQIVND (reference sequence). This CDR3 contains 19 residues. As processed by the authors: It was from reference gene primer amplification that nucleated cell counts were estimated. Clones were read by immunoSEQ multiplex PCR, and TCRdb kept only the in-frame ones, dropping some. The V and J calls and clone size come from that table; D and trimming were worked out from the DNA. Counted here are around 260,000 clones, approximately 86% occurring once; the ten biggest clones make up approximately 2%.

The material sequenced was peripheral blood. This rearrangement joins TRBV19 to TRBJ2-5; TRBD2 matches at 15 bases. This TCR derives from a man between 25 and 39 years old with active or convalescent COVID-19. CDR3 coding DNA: TGTGCCAGTAGTATAAGGGGACTAGCGGGGGGAGTCGGTCAAGAGACCCAGTACTTC. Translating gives CASSIRGLAGGVGQETQYF. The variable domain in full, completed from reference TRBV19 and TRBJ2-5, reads DGGITQSPKYLFRKEGQNVTLSCEQNLNHDAMYWYRQDPGQGLRLIYYSQIVNDFQKGDIAEGYSVSREKKESFPLTVTSAQKNPTAFYLCASSIRGLAGGVGQETQYFGPGTRLLVL.